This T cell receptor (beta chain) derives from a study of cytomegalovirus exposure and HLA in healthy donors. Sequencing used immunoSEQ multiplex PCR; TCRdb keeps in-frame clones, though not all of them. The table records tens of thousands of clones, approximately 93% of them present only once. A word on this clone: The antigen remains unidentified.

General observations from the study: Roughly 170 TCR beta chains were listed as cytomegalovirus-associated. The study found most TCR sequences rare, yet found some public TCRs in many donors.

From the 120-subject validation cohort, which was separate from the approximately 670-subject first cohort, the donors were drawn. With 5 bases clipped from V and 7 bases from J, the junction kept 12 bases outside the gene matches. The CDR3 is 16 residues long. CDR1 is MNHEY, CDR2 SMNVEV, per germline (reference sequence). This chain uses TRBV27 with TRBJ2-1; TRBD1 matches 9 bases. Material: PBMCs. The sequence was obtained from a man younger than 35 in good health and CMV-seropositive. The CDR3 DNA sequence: TGTGCCAGCAGTCCCACGGGCCGGACAGGGGAGAATGAGCAGTTCTTC. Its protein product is CASSPTGRTGENEQFF.